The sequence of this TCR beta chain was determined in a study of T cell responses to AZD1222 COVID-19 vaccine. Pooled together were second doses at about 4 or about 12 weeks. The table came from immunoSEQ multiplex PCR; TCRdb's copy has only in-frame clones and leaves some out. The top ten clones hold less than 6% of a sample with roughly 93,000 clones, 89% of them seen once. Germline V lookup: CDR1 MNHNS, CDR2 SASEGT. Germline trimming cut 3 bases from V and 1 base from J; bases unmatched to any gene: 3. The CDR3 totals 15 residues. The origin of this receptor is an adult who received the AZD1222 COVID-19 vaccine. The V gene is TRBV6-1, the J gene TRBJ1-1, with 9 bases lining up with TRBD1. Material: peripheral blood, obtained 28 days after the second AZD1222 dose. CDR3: CASSERTGANTEAFF. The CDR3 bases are TGTGCCAGCAGTGAGAGGACAGGGGCGAACACTGAAGCTTTCTTT.